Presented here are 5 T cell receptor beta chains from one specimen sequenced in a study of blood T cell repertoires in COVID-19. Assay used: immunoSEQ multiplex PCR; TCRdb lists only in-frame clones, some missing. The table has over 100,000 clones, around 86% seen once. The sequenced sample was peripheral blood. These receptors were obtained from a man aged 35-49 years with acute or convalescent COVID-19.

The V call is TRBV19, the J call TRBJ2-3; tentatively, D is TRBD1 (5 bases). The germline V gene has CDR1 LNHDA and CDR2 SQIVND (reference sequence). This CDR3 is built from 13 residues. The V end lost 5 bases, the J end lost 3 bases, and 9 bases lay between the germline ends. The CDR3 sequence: CASSPGKTDTQYF. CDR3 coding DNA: TGTGCCAGTAGTCCAGGGAAAACAGATACGCAGTATTTT.

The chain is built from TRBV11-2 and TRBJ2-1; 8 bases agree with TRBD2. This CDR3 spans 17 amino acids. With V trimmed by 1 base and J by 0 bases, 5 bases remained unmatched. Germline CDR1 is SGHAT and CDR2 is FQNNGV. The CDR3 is CASSLARSGSSYNEQFF. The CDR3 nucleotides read TGTGCCAGCAGCTTAGCGCGCAGCGGGAGCTCCTACAATGAGCAGTTCTTC.

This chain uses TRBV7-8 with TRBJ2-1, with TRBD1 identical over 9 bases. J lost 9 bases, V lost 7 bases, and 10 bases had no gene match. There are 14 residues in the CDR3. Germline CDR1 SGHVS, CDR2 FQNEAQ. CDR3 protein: CASTAGTGSFEQFF. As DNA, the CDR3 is TGTGCCAGCACGGCCGGGACAGGGTCTTTTGAGCAGTTCTTC.

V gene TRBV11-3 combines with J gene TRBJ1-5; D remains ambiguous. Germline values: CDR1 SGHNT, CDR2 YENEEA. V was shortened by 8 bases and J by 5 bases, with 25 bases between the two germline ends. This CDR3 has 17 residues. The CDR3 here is CASRRRLGQKEDQPQHF. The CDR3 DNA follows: TGTGCCAGCCGACGGCGCCTTGGTCAGAAAGAGGATCAGCCCCAGCATTTT.

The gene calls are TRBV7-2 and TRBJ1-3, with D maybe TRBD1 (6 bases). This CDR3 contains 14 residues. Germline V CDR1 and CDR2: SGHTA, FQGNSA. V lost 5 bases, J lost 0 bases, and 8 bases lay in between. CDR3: CASSRDNSGNTIYF. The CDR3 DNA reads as TGTGCCAGCAGCCGGGACAACTCTGGAAACACCATATATTTT.